Below, one TCR beta chain is given with its context. Its antigen is still unknown. Base quality data are lacking; no much larger clone is found one base away. This sample is drawn from a study of PD-L1 blockade in urothelial cancer (dated by TCRdb to between 2016 and 2019). With respect to the entire study: Every patient began therapy in 2014 and was given atezolizumab 1,200 mg intravenously every 3 weeks. About 90% of the 29 patients were identified as males with urothelial cancer of bladder origin, and a prior smoking history was reported by 18 of 29 patients. An ECOG performance status of 0 or 1 was recorded for the patients, and 0 to 3 prior chemotherapy regimens had been received by the patients. In the same patients, pretreatment tumors underwent whole exome sequencing and RNA sequencing in addition to TCR sequencing. Blood samples gave a median of about 130,000 T cells and 80,000 or so unique TCRs, with a median clonality of approximately 0.08. Somatic, immune and clinical correlates of response to PD-L1 blockade with atezolizumab in urothelial cancer were the focus of an exploratory multi-omic analysis. Durable clinical benefit was defined as a progression-free survival longer than 6 months, and TCR features were additionally tested against progression-free survival and overall survival. Pretreatment blood TCR-seq was available for about 28 patients, at least one posttreatment blood collection was obtained for 25 or so patients, and tumor TCR-seq was available for 25 or so patients. Pretreatment tumor samples, along with matched peripheral blood serially collected before and after atezolizumab treatment, were subjected to TCR sequencing. Blood samples were analyzed 3 weeks after the start of treatment (second dose) and 6 weeks after the start of treatment. Several patients achieved durable clinical benefit and approximately 20 did not. Points the paper makes about the study in general: Small sample size (n ≈ 30) and many exploratory analyses mean the results are intended to be hypothesis-generating. At 3 weeks after the start of treatment, tumor-associated TCR clones in peripheral blood had expanded more in patients with durable benefit (n ≈ 23, p = 0.022). Improved progression-free and overall survival was found to be associated with pretreatment peripheral blood TCR clonality below the median.

To estimate absolute template abundance from read counts, synthetic TCR analog templates were spiked into each PCR. Using the immunoSEQ assay, TCRbeta CDR3 regions were amplified from genomic DNA with bias-controlled V and J gene primers. Sequencing of rearranged TCRbeta segments was performed at approximately 20X coverage. As for the original processing: Sequencing errors were corrected by clustering, and CDR3s were annotated against IMGT so that V, D and J genes could be assigned. Downstream analyses used only productive TCRbeta rearrangements and left out out-of-frame or stop-codon sequences. To compute clonality, Shannon entropy was normalized by the log of the number of unique productive sequences and then subtracted from one. Clones differing between time points or between blood and tumor were identified using Fisher's exact test with Benjamini-Hochberg correction, with an adjusted p below 0.01 applied as the threshold. In its TCRdb copy, this immuneACCESS table keeps in-frame sequences only and misses some clones. Where compared with another copy, unresolved V genes explain less than half of these, and the others have no known cause. That table is the source of V, J and clone size, and D and trimming were worked out from the DNA. Here the sample has 40,000 to 45,000 clones; roughly four fifths occur a single time. About 3.3% of the sample goes to the ten largest clones.

A cohort of 30 or so patients with locally advanced or metastatic urothelial carcinoma, treated at Memorial Sloan Kettering on a trial protocol, was included. Peripheral blood mononuclear cells were collected pretreatment and during treatment, with between 1 and 8 total time points per patient. The Qiagen DNeasy Blood extraction kit was used to purify genomic DNA from total PBMCs and tumor samples. PBMCs were collected pretreatment and during treatment, and were isolated and stored as previously described. For this chain, trimming is 10 bases at the V end and 5 bases at the J end, and the number of junction bases without a gene match is 13. The germline V gene yields MNHEY for CDR1 and SVGAGI for CDR2. The CDR3 measures 14 amino acids from cysteine to phenylalanine. The read is trimmed to its CDR3 DNA, 42 bases read in frame from base 1.

Sequenced here: PBMCs, sampled around atezolizumab (anti-PD-L1) treatment. The clonotype comes from an older man with urothelial cancer. The receptor chain draws on TRBV6-5 and TRBJ2-7; TRBD2 lines up with 8 middle nucleotides. The DNA is TGTGCCACCAGCGCCGGGACTAGGGCTCACGAGCAGTACTTC. It encodes CATSAGTRAHEQYF.